This T cell receptor beta chain was sequenced for a study of neurological immune-mediated disorders. One entry per CDR3 protein results from TCRdb running MiXCR on the 5' RACE reads. This sample has tens of thousands of distinct CDR3 sequences; 9.5% to 15% occur once, and the top ten carry over 0.95%. This clonotype was observed many times. Specimen: PBMCs. This receptor was obtained from a female donor in good health.

CDR3 coding DNA: TGCGCCAGCAGCTTGGAAGGGGGAACCGGGGAGCTGTTTTTT. Amino acid sequence: CASSLEGGTGELFF. The chain has TRBV5-1 and TRBJ2-2; tentatively, D is TRBD1 (6 bases). This CDR3 contains 14 residues. The germline CDR1 and CDR2 sequences are SGHRS and YFSETQ. V shed 0 bases and J shed 5 bases, with 8 bases lying between them.